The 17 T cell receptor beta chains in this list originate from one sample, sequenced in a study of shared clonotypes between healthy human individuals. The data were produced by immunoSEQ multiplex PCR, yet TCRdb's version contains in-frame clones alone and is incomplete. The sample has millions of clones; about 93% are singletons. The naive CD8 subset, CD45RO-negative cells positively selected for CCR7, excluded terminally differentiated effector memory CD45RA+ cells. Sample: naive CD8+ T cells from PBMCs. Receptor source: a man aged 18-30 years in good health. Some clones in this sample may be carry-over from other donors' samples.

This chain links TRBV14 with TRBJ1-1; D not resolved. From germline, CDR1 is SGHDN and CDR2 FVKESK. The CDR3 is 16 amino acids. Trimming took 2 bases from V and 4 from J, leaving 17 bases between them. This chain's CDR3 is CASSQLKTGPGTEAFF. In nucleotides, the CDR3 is TGTGCCAGCAGCCAACTAAAGACGGGCCCCGGCACTGAAGCTTTCTTT.

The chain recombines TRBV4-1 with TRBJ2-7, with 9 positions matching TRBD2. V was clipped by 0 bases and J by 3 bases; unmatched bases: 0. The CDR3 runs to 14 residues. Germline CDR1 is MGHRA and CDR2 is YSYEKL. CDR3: CASSQDSGSYEQYF. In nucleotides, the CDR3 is TGCGCCAGCAGCCAAGATAGCGGGAGCTACGAGCAGTACTTC.

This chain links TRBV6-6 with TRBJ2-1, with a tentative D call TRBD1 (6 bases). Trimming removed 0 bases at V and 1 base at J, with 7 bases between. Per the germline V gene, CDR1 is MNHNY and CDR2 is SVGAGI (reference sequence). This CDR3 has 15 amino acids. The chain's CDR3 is CASSYSTGSYNEQFF. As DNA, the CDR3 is TGTGCCAGCAGTTACTCCACAGGGTCCTACAATGAGCAGTTCTTC.

The DNA of the CDR3 is TGTGCCAGCAGTGAATACAGGGGGCATCAGCCCCAGCATTTT. Translation: CASSEYRGHQPQHF. The chain is built from TRBV2 and TRBJ1-5, with TRBD1 matching over 9 bases. Trimming cost V 2 bases and J 5 bases; bases outside gene matches: 1. Germline values: CDR1 SNHLY, CDR2 FYNNEI. The CDR3 is made up of 14 amino acids.

CDR3 sequence (DNA): TGCGCCAGCAGCCAAGATCCCGGGACCCCCGCGGGAGAGCAGTACTTC. It encodes CASSQDPGTPAGEQYF. The V and J genes are TRBV4-3 and TRBJ2-7; D might be TRBD2 (6 bases). The CDR3 is 16 residues long. Germline V gene lookup returns CDR1 LGHNA and CDR2 YSLEER. The ends were cut back, 0 bases at V and 7 bases at J, with 19 bases in the middle.

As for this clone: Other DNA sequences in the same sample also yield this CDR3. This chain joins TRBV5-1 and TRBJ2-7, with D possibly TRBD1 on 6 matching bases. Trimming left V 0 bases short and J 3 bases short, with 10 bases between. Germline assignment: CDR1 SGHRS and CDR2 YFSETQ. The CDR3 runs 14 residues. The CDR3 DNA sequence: TGCGCCAGCAGCTTGGCTACCAGGGGCTACGAGCAGTACTTC. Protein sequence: CASSLATRGYEQYF.

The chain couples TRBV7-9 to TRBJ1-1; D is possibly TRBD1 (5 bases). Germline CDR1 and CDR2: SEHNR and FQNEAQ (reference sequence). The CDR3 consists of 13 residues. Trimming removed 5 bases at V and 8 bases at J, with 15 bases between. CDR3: CASSLGGAGEAFF. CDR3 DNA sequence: TGTGCCAGCAGCCTAGGCGGGGCTGGGGAAGCTTTCTTT.

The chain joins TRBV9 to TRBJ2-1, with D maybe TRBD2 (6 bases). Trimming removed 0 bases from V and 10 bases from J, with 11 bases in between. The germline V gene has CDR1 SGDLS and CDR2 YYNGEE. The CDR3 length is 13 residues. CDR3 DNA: TGTGCCAGCAGCGTAGGCGGGATAGGGGAGCAGTTCTTC. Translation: CASSVGGIGEQFF. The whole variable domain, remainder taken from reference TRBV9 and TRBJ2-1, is DSGVTQTPKHLITATGQRVTLRCSPRSGDLSVYWYQQSLDQGLQFLIQYYNGEERAKGNILERFSAQQFPDLHSELNLSSLELGDSALYFCASSVGGIGEQFFGPGTRLTVL.

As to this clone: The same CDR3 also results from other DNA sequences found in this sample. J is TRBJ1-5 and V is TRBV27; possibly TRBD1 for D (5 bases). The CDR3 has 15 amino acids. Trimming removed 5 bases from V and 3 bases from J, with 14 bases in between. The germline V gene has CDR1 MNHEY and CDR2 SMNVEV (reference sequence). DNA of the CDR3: TGTGCCAGCAGTCTCACAGGAGGCCTCAATCAGCCCCAGCATTTT. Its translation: CASSLTGGLNQPQHF.

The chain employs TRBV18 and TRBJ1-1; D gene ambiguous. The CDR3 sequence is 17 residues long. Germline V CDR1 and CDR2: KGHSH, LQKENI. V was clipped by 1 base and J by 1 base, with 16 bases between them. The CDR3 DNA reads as TGTGCCAGCTCACCACTAGCAGGTGGAAGGCCGAACACTGAAGCTTTCTTT. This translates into CASSPLAGGRPNTEAFF.

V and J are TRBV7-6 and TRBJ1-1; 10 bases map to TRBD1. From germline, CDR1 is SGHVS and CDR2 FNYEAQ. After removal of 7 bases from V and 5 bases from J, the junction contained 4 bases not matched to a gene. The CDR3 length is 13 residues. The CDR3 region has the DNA TGTGCCAGCAAGACAGGGGGCAGTACTGAAGCTTTCTTT. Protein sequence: CASKTGGSTEAFF.

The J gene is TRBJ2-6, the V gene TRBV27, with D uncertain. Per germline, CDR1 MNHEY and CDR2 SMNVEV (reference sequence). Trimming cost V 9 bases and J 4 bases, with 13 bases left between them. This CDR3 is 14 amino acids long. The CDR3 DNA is TGTGCCAGTCAGTTATCCGCCGGGGCCAACGTCCTGACTTTC. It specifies CASQLSAGANVLTF.

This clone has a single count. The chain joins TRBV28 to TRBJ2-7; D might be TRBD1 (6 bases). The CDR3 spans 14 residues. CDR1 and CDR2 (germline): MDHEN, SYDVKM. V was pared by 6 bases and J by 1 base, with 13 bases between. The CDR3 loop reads CASSPDRFSYEQYF. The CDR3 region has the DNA TGTGCCAGCAGCCCCGACAGGTTTTCCTACGAGCAGTACTTC.

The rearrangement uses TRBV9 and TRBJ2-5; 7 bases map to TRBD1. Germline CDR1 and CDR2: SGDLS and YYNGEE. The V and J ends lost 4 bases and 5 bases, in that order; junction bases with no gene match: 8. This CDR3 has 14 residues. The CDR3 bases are TGTGCCAGCAGCCCCACAGGGGACGGGGAGACCCAGTACTTC. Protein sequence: CASSPTGDGETQYF.

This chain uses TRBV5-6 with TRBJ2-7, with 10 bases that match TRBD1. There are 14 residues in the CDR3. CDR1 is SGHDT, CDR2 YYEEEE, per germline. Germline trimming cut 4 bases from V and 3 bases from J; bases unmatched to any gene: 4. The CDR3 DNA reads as TGTGCCAGCAGCAGAGGGACAGGGGTCTACGAGCAGTACTTC. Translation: CASSRGTGVYEQYF.

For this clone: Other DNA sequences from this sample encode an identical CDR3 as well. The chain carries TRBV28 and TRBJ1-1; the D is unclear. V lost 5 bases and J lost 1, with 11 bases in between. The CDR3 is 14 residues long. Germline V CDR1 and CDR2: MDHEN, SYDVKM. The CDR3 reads CASSLRVRNTEAFF. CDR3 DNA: TGTGCCAGCAGTCTTCGTGTGCGGAACACTGAAGCTTTCTTT.

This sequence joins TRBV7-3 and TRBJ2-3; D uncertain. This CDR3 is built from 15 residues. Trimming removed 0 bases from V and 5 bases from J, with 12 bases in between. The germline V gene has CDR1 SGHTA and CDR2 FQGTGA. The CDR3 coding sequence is TGTGCCAGCAGCTTAACGTCGGCAGTACAAGATACGCAGTATTTT. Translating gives CASSLTSAVQDTQYF.